Below are 24 T cell receptor beta chains sequenced from a single sample in a study of blood T cell repertoires in COVID-19. The protocol was immunoSEQ multiplex PCR, while the TCRdb copy is restricted to in-frame clones and leaves out a portion. The repertoire holds a few hundred thousand clones, 90% seen once, with roughly 3.9% in the top ten. The sequencing input was peripheral blood. All receptors derive from a woman aged 40 to 50 with acute or convalescent COVID-19.

The V call is TRBV10-3, the J call TRBJ1-4; 7 bases fit TRBD1. With 2 bases clipped from V and 5 bases from J, the junction kept 11 bases outside the gene matches. From germline, CDR1 is ENHRY and CDR2 SYGVKD. The CDR3 loop spans 17 amino acids. CDR3 protein: CAISEPVPTGKNEKLFF. The CDR3 DNA reads TGTGCCATCAGTGAGCCCGTCCCGACAGGGAAGAATGAAAAACTGTTTTTT.

The rearrangement uses TRBV28 and TRBJ1-1; possible D gene TRBD1, 6 bases. Germline V CDR1 and CDR2: MDHEN, SYDVKM. This CDR3 contains 15 residues. Trimming removed 8 bases at V and 2 bases at J, with 18 bases between. The CDR3 loop is CASGTDRRVNTEAFF. DNA for the CDR3: TGTGCCAGCGGGACGGACAGAAGAGTAAACACTGAAGCTTTCTTT.

The table lists this clone with a count of one. The chain is built from TRBV7-3 and TRBJ1-2; D possibly corresponds to TRBD1 (5 bases). Per the germline V gene, CDR1 is SGHTA and CDR2 is FQGTGA. The CDR3 has 17 amino acids. V shed 0 bases and J shed 1 base, with 15 bases lying between them. CDR3 residues: CASSLTVGGTDNYGYTF. CDR3 sequence (DNA): TGTGCCAGCAGCTTAACGGTGGGGGGAACTGATAACTATGGCTACACCTTC.

This clone was counted a few times. The chain recombines TRBV6-5 with TRBJ1-4, with 8 bases aligning to TRBD1. There are 15 residues in the CDR3. In germline, CDR1 is MNHEY, CDR2 SVGAGI. V gave up 6 bases and J gave up 4 bases; unmatched junction bases: 7. The CDR3 sequence: CASRSSGGHNEKLFF. CDR3 nucleotide sequence: TGTGCCAGCAGATCCTCAGGGGGCCATAATGAAAAACTGTTTTTT.

V and J are TRBV10-3 and TRBJ1-2; TRBD1 matches 8 bases. The CDR3 has 10 residues. Germline loops: CDR1 ENHRY, CDR2 SYGVKD. The V segment lost 8 bases and the J segment 14 bases; nucleotides outside the gene matches: 7. The CDR3 loop is CAIGTGARTF. In nucleotides, the CDR3 is TGTGCCATCGGGACAGGTGCTAGAACCTTC.

The V call is TRBV9, the J call TRBJ1-2; no firm D call. Trimming took 0 bases from V and 4 from J, leaving 13 bases between them. Germline CDR1 is SGDLS and CDR2 is YYNGEE. This CDR3 is built from 15 residues. DNA of the CDR3: TGTGCCAGCAGCGTAGAGGGAGCCTCTCTCTATGGCTACACCTTC. Its protein is CASSVEGASLYGYTF.

The gene calls are TRBV5-5 and TRBJ1-4; D is undetermined. V lost 0 bases and J 7 bases, leaving 7 bases between the germline ends. CDR1 SGHKS and CDR2 YYEKEE come from the germline V gene (reference sequence). This CDR3 is 13 amino acids long. In DNA form, the CDR3 reads TGTGCCAGCAGCTTGGCCCCGGGTGAAAAACTGTTTTTT. This sequence encodes CASSLAPGEKLFF.

The chain carries TRBV12-3 or TRBV12-4 and TRBJ2-2; D remains ambiguous. The ends were cut back, 9 bases at V and 0 bases at J, with 8 bases in the middle. CDR3 length: 13 residues. CDR3 sequence: CARSRANTGELFF. The CDR3 DNA follows: TGTGCCAGATCCCGGGCGAACACCGGGGAGCTGTTTTTT.

The chain has TRBV30 and TRBJ1-6, with D hard to call. The germline V and J ends were trimmed by 0 bases and 7 bases, with 10 bases remaining between them. Germline loops: CDR1 GTSNPN, CDR2 SVGIG (reference sequence). CDR3 length equals 14 residues. In DNA, the CDR3 is TGTGCCTGGAGTGTAGCCTCGGGGAATTCACCCCTCCACTTT. Residues: CAWSVASGNSPLHF.

To note about this clone: The junction does not match germline at one end; this may be a read error. The identical CDR3 is also encoded by other nucleotide sequences in the sample. The J gene is TRBJ1-4, the V gene TRBV30; the D gene is possibly TRBD1 (5 bases). The germline V gene has CDR1 GTSNPN and CDR2 SVGIG (reference sequence). This CDR3 has 13 residues. CDR3 region: CAWTGPDNEKLFF. In DNA form, the CDR3 reads TGTGCCTGGACAGGGCCTGATAATGAAAAACTATTTTTT.

This clone was detected only once. CDR3 nucleotides: TGTGCCAGCAGACTCGACAGGGGGTTCACTGAAGCTTTCTTT. Protein: CASRLDRGFTEAFF. The chain uses TRBV6-5 and TRBJ1-1; 9 bases agree with TRBD1. The CDR3 is 14 residues long. Germline CDR1 and CDR2: MNHEY and SVGAGI. V trimming: 6 bases; J trimming: 4 bases; junction bases outside the gene matches: 6.

The chain employs TRBV6-2 or TRBV6-3 and TRBJ2-7; maybe TRBD2 (5 bases). V lost 2 bases and J lost 2, with 7 bases in between. Germline V gives CDR1 MNHEY, CDR2 SVGEGT. This CDR3 region has 13 residues. The CDR3 is CASSYTRAYEQYV. CDR3 bases: TGTGCCAGCAGTTACACGAGGGCCTACGAGCAGTACGTC.

The chain links TRBV6-5 to TRBJ1-2; tentative D call: TRBD1 (6 bases). The V and J ends lost 7 bases and 4 bases respectively, with 13 bases between them. CDR3 size: 13 residues. From germline, CDR1 is MNHEY and CDR2 SVGAGI. CDR3 bases: TGTGCCAGCACCCGGGGACACGGCTATGGCTACACCTTC. Its translation is CASTRGHGYGYTF.

The rearrangement joins TRBV10-2 to TRBJ1-2; 8 positions match TRBD1. The CDR3 has 15 residues. Per the germline V gene, CDR1 is WSHSY and CDR2 is SAAADI. Trimming removed 7 bases from V and 3 bases from J; junction bases left unmatched: 10. The CDR3 here is CASIGVRGQDYGYTF. The CDR3 coding sequence is TGCGCCAGCATTGGTGTCAGGGGGCAGGACTATGGCTACACCTTC.

The chain recombines TRBV11-2 with TRBJ1-1; D gene ambiguous. Deletions cut 1 base from V and 7 bases from J, with 10 bases between. This CDR3 is built from 13 residues. Per the germline V gene, CDR1 is SGHAT and CDR2 is FQNNGV. The CDR3 loop is CASSLGSINEAFF. The CDR3 nucleotides read TGTGCCAGCAGCTTAGGTTCTATTAATGAAGCTTTCTTT.

This sequence joins TRBV3-1 (or the pseudogene TRBV3-2) and TRBJ1-2; TRBD1 matches at 7 bases. Germline V lookup: CDR1 LGHDT, CDR2 YNNKEL (reference sequence). Germline trimming cut 4 bases from V and 3 bases from J; bases unmatched to any gene: 2. The length of the CDR3 is 13 residues. CDR3 sequence (DNA): TGTGCCAGCAGCCTTGGGACAGACTATGGCTACACCTTC. This sequence encodes CASSLGTDYGYTF.

The gene calls are TRBV5-1 and TRBJ2-6; maybe TRBD2 (5 bases). CDR1 and CDR2 from the germline V gene are SGHRS and YFSETQ. The CDR3 covers 16 residues. The V end was cut by 0 bases, the J end by 3 bases, with 10 bases between. The CDR3 protein is CASSLDRRGGANVLTF. The DNA for the CDR3 is TGCGCCAGCAGCTTGGATAGACGGGGTGGGGCCAACGTCCTGACTTTC.

This clone was seen a single time. The V call is TRBV2, the J call TRBJ1-2; D remains unclear. Germline CDR1 SNHLY, CDR2 FYNNEI. There are 10 residues in the CDR3. Trimming cost V 5 bases and J 8 bases, with 6 bases left between them. The CDR3 coding sequence is TGTGCCAGCAGTAAGGAGGGCTACACCTTC. Protein: CASSKEGYTF.

This CDR3 reads CASSLWGQGDTEAFF. The CDR3 nucleotides are TGCGCCAGCAGCTTGTGGGGACAGGGAGATACTGAAGCTTTCTTT. This chain joins TRBV5-1 and TRBJ1-1, with 9 bases identical to TRBD1. V shed 1 base and J 5 bases; nucleotides not matched to a gene: 6. Per the germline V gene, CDR1 is SGHRS and CDR2 is YFSETQ. This CDR3 region has 15 residues.

The V call is TRBV15, the J call TRBJ1-5, with D maybe TRBD1 (6 bases). The CDR3 extends over 12 amino acids. Germline CDR1 reads LNHNV; CDR2 reads YYDKDF (reference sequence). The ends were cut back, 8 bases at V and 6 bases at J, with 11 bases in the middle. The CDR3 bases are TGTGCCACCTACAGGGTCGGTCAGCCCCAGCATTTT. Translation: CATYRVGQPQHF.

This clone was observed once. The V call is TRBV30, the J call TRBJ1-2; perhaps TRBD1 as D (6 bases). The CDR3 is 14 amino acids. Per the germline V gene, CDR1 is GTSNPN and CDR2 is SVGIG (reference sequence). Trimming stripped 0 bases from V and 6 bases from J, with 14 bases between. CDR3 in amino acids: CAWSVGAALDGYTF. The CDR3, as DNA: TGTGCCTGGAGTGTGGGGGCCGCCTTGGATGGCTACACCTTC.

V and J are TRBV3-1 (or the pseudogene TRBV3-2) and TRBJ2-2, with 11 nucleotides matching TRBD2. V shed 0 bases and J 7 bases; nucleotides not matched to a gene: 7. CDR1 LGHDT and CDR2 YNNKEL come from the germline V gene (reference sequence). The CDR3 length is 17 residues. This CDR3 is CASSQELLAGGGGELFF. DNA of the CDR3: TGTGCCAGCAGCCAAGAGTTGCTAGCGGGAGGTGGCGGGGAGCTGTTTTTT.

This clone has ten or more counts. This chain uses TRBV6-6 with TRBJ2-7; D is perhaps TRBD1 (8 bases). V dropped 3 bases and J dropped 5 bases, with 14 bases sitting between them. In germline, CDR1 is MNHNY, CDR2 SVGAGI (reference sequence). This CDR3 spans 14 amino acids. The CDR3 coding sequence is TGTGCCAGCAGTTATGGACAGGGAGGGAACGAGCAGTACGTC. Residues: CASSYGQGGNEQYV.

This clone appeared once. The chain combines TRBV11-2 with TRBJ1-2, with D possibly being TRBD1 (6 bases). The CDR3 is 16 residues long. Germline V gene data show CDR1 as SGHAT and CDR2 as FQNNGV. Trimming took off 4 bases at V and 5 bases at J, with 20 bases between the two ends. CDR3 sequence (DNA): TGTGCCAGCAGCTCATTACAGGGCCTCGAAGCGTATGGCTACACCTTC. Translation gives CASSSLQGLEAYGYTF. The complete variable domain, with remaining parts taken from reference TRBV11-2 and TRBJ1-2, reads EAGVAQSPRYKIIEKRQSVAFWCNPISGHATLYWYQQILGQGPKLLIQFQNNGVVDDSQLPKDRFSAERLKGVDSTLKIQPAKLEDSAVYLCASSSLQGLEAYGYTFGSGTRLTVV.